What follows are 10 T cell receptor beta chains derived from one specimen sequenced in a study of blood T cell repertoires in COVID-19. TCRdb's table, derived via immunoSEQ multiplex PCR, lists solely in-frame clones and lacks some. The data show 200,000 to 250,000 clones, roughly 88% seen once. Material: PBMCs or T cells enriched from blood (not recorded which). The receptors were gathered from a woman younger than 45 who had been exposed to COVID-19.

V and J are TRBV3-1 (or the pseudogene TRBV3-2) and TRBJ1-5; D gene ambiguous. Germline-derived CDR1 and CDR2 are LGHDT and YNNKEL (reference sequence). The CDR3 extends over 14 amino acids. The ends were cut back, 3 bases at V and 2 bases at J, with 8 bases in the middle. The CDR3 nucleotides are TGTGCCAGCAGCCAGAGTATTGGCAATCAGCCCCAGCATTTT. This codes for CASSQSIGNQPQHF.

This rearrangement joins TRBV7-2 to TRBJ1-1; 8 bases agree with TRBD1. V shed 5 bases and J 4 bases; nucleotides not matched to a gene: 3. This CDR3 is 13 amino acids long. Germline assignment: CDR1 SGHTA and CDR2 FQGNSA. DNA of the CDR3: TGTGCCAGCAGCGTAACAGGGGGCACTGAAGCTTTCTTT. It translates to CASSVTGGTEAFF.

This chain links TRBV29-1 with TRBJ2-6, with 7 positions matching TRBD1. The CDR3 contains 16 residues. Germline-derived CDR1 and CDR2 are SQVTM and ANQGSEA. V lost 7 bases to trimming and J lost 1 base; unmatched junction nucleotides: 10. CDR3 coding DNA: TGCAGCGCCTTGGACAGGATAGGATCTGGGGCCAACGTCCTGACTTTC. Translation: CSALDRIGSGANVLTF. The complete variable domain, with remaining parts taken from reference TRBV29-1 and TRBJ2-6, reads SAVISQKPSRDICQRGTSLTIQCQVDSQVTMMFWYRQQPGQSLTLIATANQGSEATYESGFVIDKFPISRPNLTFSTLTVSNMSPEDSSIYLCSALDRIGSGANVLTFGAGSRLTVL.

The chain joins TRBV6-5 to TRBJ1-1, with 10 bases aligning to TRBD1. The CDR3 is made up of 16 amino acids. CDR1 MNHEY and CDR2 SVGAGI come from the germline V gene. Trimming at V came to 2 bases and at J to 6 bases, leaving 9 bases not matched to a gene. DNA for the CDR3: TGTGCCAGCAGTTACGACCCCGGGACAGGGGATTCTGAAGCTTTCTTT. Translated: CASSYDPGTGDSEAFF.

The chain carries TRBV29-1 and TRBJ2-1; 10 nucleotides match TRBD2. Germline trimming cut 0 bases from V and 3 bases from J; bases unmatched to any gene: 5. Germline CDR1 is SQVTM and CDR2 is ANQGSEA. CDR3 length equals 16 residues. CDR3 amino acids: CSVEDRLAGFYNEQFF. The CDR3, as DNA: TGCAGCGTTGAAGATCGACTAGCGGGTTTCTACAATGAGCAGTTCTTC.

This chain uses TRBV11-2 with TRBJ1-6; TRBD1 agrees at 8 bases. Germline V lookup: CDR1 SGHAT, CDR2 FQNNGV. CDR3 length: 12 residues. V was pared by 5 bases and J by 12 bases, with 3 bases of the junction left unmatched. CDR3 region: CASSQGTGPLHF. CDR3 coding DNA: TGTGCCAGCAGCCAAGGGACAGGACCCCTCCACTTT.

This sequence joins TRBV5-6 and TRBJ1-4; D is perhaps TRBD1 (6 bases). The V gene lost 4 bases and the J gene lost 10 bases, with 17 bases spanning the gap. The germline CDR1 and CDR2 sequences are SGHDT and YYEEEE. The CDR3 spans 14 residues. DNA of the CDR3: TGTGCCAGCAGCGGGGACACCCGGGGGGGAAAACTGTTTTTT. As protein: CASSGDTRGGKLFF. Full variable domain (rest looked up from reference TRBV5-6 and TRBJ1-4): DAGVTQSPTHLIKTRGQQVTLRCSPKSGHDTVSWYQQALGQGPQFIFQYYEEEERQRGNFPDRFSGHQFPNYSSELNVNALLLGDSALYLCASSGDTRGGKLFFGSGTQLSVL.

The chain employs TRBV5-1 and TRBJ2-5; D possibly corresponds to TRBD1 (6 bases). This CDR3 comprises 12 residues. In germline, CDR1 is SGHRS, CDR2 YFSETQ. Trimming shortened V by 3 bases and J by 6 bases, and 9 bases separated the two germline ends. CDR3 nucleotides: TGCGCCAGCAGCTCAGGGGTGCAGACCCAGTACTTC. It translates to CASSSGVQTQYF. Full variable domain (rest looked up from reference TRBV5-1 and TRBJ2-5): KAGVTQTPRYLIKTRGQQVTLSCSPISGHRSVSWYQQTPGQGLQFLFEYFSETQRNKGNFPGRFSGRQFSNSRSEMNVSTLELGDSALYLCASSSGVQTQYFGPGTRLLVL.

V usage is TRBV5-1 and J usage is TRBJ2-1; a possible D gene is TRBD2 (5 bases). The CDR3 totals 15 residues. V lost 4 bases to trimming and J lost 0 bases, with 11 bases between them. Per the germline V gene, CDR1 is SGHRS and CDR2 is YFSETQ. CDR3 protein: CASSVTGSSYNEQFF. CDR3 nucleotides: TGCGCCAGCAGCGTTACTGGGAGCTCCTACAATGAGCAGTTCTTC.

This chain joins TRBV19 and TRBJ2-1; 14 positions agree with TRBD2. CDR3 length equals 19 residues. Germline CDR1 is LNHDA and CDR2 is SQIVND (reference sequence). The J segment lost 7 bases and the V segment lost 6 bases, leaving 17 bases of the junction unmatched. The CDR3 is CASRAQGLAGVNRVNEQFF. The CDR3 DNA sequence: TGTGCCAGTAGGGCGCAGGGACTAGCGGGAGTTAATAGGGTGAATGAGCAGTTCTTC.